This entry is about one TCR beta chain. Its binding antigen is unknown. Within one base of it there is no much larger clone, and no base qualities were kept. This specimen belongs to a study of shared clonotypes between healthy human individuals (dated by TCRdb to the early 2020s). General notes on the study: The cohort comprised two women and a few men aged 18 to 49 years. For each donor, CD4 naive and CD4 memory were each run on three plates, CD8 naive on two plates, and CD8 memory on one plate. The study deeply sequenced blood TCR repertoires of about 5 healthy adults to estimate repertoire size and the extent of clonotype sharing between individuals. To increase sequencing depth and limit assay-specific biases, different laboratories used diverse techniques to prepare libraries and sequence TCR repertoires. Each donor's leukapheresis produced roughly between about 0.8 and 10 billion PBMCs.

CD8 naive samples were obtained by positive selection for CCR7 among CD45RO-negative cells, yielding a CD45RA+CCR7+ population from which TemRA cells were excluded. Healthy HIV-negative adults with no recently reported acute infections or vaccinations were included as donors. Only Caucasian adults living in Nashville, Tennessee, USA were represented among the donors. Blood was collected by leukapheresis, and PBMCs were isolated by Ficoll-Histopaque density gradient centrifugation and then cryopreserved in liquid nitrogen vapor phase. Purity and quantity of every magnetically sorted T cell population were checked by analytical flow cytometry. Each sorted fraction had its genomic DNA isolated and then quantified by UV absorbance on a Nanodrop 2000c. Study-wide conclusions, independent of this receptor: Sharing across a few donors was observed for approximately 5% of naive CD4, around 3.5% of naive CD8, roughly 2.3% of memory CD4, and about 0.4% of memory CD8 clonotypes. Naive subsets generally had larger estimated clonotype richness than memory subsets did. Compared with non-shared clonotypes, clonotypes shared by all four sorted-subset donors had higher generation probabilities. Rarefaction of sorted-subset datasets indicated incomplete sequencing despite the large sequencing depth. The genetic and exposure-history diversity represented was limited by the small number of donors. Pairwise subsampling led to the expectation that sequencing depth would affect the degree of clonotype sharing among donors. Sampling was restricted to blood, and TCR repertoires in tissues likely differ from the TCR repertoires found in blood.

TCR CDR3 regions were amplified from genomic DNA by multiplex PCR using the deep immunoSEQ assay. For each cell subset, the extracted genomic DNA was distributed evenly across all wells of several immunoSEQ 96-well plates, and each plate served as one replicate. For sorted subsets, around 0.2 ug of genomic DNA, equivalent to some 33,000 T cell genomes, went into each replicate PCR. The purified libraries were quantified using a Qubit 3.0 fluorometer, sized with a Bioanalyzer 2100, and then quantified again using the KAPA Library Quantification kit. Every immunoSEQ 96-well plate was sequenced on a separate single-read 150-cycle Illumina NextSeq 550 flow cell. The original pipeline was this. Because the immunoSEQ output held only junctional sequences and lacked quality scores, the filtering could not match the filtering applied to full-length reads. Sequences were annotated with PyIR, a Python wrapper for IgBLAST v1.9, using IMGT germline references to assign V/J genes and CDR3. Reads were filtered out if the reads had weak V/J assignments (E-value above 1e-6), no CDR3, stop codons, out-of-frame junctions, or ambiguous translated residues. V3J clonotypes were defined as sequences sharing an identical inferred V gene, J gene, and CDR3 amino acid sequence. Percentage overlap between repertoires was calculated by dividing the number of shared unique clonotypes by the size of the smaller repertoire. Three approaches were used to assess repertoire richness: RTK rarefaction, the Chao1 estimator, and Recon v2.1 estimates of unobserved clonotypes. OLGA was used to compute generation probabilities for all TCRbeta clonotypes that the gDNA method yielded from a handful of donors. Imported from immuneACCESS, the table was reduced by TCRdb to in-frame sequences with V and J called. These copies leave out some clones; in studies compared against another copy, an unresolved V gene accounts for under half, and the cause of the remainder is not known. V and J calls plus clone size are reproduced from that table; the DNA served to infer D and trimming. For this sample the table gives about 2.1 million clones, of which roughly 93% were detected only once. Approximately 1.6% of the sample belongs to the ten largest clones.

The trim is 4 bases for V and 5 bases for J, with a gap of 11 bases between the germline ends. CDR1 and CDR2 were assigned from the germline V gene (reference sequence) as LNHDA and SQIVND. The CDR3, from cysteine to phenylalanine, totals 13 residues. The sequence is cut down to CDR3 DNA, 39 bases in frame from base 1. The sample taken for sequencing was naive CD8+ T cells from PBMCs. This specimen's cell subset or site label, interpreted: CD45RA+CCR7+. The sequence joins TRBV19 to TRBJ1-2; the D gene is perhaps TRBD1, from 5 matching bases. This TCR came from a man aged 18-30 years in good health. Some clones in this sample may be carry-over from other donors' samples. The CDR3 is CASSTYGAYGYTF. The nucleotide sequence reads TGTGCCAGTAGTACTTACGGGGCATATGGCTACACCTTC. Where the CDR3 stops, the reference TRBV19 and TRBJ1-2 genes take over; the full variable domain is DGGITQSPKYLFRKEGQNVTLSCEQNLNHDAMYWYRQDPGQGLRLIYYSQIVNDFQKGDIAEGYSVSREKKESFPLTVTSAQKNPTAFYLCASSTYGAYGYTFGSGTRLTVV.